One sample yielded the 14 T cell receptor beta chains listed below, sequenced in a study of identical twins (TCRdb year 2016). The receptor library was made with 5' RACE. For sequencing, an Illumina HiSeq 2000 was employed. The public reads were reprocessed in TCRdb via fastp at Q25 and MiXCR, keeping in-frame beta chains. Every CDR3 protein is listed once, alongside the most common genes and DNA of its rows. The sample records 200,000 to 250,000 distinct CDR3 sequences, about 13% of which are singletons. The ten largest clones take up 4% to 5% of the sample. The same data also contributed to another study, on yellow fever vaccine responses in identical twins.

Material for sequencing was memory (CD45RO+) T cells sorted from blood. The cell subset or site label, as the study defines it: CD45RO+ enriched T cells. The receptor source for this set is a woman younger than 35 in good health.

In DNA form, the CDR3 reads TGTGCCAGCAGCTTAGCAACTAACACCGGGGAGCTGTTTTTT. It yields the protein CASSLATNTGELFF. V is TRBV7-2 and J is TRBJ2-2, with D uncertain. The germline V gene encodes CDR1 SGHTA and CDR2 FQGNSA. The germline V and J ends were trimmed by 0 bases and 2 bases, with 4 bases remaining between them. This CDR3 contains 14 residues.

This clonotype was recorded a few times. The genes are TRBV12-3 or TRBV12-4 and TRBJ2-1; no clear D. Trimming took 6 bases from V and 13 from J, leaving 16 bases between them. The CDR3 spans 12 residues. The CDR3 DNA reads TGTGCCAGCAGGACCGGGCTGGCCTACCAGTTCTTC. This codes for CASRTGLAYQFF.

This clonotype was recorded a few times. CDR3 nucleotide sequence: TGTGCCAGCAGCGTAATGGGGGATTCACCCCTCCACTTT. This sequence encodes CASSVMGDSPLHF. V gene TRBV9 combines with J gene TRBJ1-6; tentative D call: TRBD1 (5 bases). The CDR3 contains 13 residues. The germline V and J ends were trimmed by 1 base and 8 bases, with 7 bases remaining between them. Germline V gives CDR1 SGDLS, CDR2 YYNGEE.

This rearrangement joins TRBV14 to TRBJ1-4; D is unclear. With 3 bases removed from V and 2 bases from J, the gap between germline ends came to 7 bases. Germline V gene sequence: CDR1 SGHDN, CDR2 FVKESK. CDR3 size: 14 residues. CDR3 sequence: CASSQAGTNEKLFF. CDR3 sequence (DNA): TGTGCCAGCAGCCAGGCCGGCACTAATGAAAAACTGTTTTTT.

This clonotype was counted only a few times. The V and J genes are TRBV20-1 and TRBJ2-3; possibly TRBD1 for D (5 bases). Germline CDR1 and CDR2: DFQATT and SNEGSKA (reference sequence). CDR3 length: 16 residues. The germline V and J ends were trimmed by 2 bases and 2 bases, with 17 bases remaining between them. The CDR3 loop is CSARLPQGTLTDTQYF. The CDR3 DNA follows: TGCAGTGCTAGACTGCCCCAGGGTACGCTCACAGATACGCAGTATTTT.

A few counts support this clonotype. The CDR3 reads CASSYAGKDYGYTF. DNA of the CDR3: TGTGCCAGCAGTTACGCAGGGAAGGACTATGGCTACACCTTC. The chain carries TRBV6-5 and TRBJ1-2, with D possibly matching TRBD1 (5 bases). The CDR3 loop spans 14 amino acids. Germline V gives CDR1 MNHEY, CDR2 SVGAGI. Trimming pared 2 bases from V and 3 bases from J, leaving 10 bases between.

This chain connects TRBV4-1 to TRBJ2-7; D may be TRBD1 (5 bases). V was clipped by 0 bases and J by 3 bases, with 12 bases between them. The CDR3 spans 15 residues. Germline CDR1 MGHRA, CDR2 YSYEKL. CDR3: CASSQEAAGNYEQYF. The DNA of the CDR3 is TGCGCCAGCAGCCAAGAAGCCGCAGGGAACTACGAGCAGTACTTC.

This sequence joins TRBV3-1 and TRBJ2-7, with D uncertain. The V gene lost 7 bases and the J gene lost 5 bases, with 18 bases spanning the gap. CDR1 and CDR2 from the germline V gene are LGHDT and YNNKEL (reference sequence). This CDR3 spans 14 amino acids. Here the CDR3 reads CASTRAGGNHEQYF. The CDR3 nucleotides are TGTGCCAGCACTCGGGCAGGCGGAAACCACGAGCAGTACTTC.

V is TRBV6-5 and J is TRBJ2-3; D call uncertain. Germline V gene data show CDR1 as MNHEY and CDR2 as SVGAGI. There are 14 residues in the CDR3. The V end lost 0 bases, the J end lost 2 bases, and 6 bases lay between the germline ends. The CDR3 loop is CASSYSQTTDTQYF. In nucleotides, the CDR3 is TGTGCCAGCAGTTACTCGCAAACCACAGATACGCAGTATTTT.

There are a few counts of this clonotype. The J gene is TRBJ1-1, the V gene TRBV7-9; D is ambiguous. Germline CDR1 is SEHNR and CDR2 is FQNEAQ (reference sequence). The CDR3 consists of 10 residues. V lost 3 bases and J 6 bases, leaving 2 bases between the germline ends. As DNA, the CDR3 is TGTGCCAGCAGCTTCCCTGAAGCTTTCTTT. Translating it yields CASSFPEAFF.

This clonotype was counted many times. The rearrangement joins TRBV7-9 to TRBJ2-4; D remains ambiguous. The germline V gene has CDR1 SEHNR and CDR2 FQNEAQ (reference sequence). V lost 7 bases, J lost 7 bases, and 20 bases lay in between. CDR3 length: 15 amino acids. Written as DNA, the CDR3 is TGTGCCAGCACCCATAGGGTTGGAGCCGGCAACATTCAGTACTTC. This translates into CASTHRVGAGNIQYF. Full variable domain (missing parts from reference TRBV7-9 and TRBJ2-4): DTGVSQNPRHKITKRGQNVTFRCDPISEHNRLYWYRQTLGQGPEFLTYFQNEAQLEKSRLLSDRFSAERPKGSFSTLEIQRTEQGDSAMYLCASTHRVGAGNIQYFGAGTRLSVL.

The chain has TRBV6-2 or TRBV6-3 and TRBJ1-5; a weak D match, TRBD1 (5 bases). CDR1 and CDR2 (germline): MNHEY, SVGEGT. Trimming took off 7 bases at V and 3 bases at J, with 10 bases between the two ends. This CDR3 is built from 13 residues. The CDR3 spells CASNQGFNQPQHF. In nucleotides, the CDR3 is TGTGCCAGCAACCAGGGTTTCAATCAGCCCCAGCATTTT.

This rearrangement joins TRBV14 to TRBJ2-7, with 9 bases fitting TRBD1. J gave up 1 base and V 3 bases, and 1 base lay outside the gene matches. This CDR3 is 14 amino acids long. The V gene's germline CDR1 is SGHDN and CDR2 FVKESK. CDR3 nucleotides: TGTGCCAGCAGCCAGGACAGGGGATCCTACGAGCAGTACTTC. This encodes CASSQDRGSYEQYF.

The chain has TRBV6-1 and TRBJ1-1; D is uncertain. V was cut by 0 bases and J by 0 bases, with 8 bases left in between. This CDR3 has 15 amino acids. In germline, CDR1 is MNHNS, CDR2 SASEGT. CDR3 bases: TGTGCCAGCAGTGAAGCGCGCAGGATGAACACTGAAGCTTTCTTT. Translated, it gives CASSEARRMNTEAFF.